What follows is one TCR beta chain and its context. Its recognized antigen is unknown. The record has no base qualities; no much larger clone is one base away. The CDR3 spans 12 residues, from the cysteine through the phenylalanine. Here the CDR3 DNA is all that survives: 36 bases in frame from base 1. Based on the germline V gene, the CDR1 and CDR2 sequences are MDHEN and SYDVKM. V is reduced by 3 bases and J by 16 bases, leaving a spacing of 16 bases between them. This specimen's treatment or condition label, interpreted: approximately 9-day PBMC culture with coronavirus spike peptide pools or control peptides (ViraFEST assay). The ViraFEST assay was used in the study, in which antigen-specific T cells were expanded with peptide pools and expanded clonotypes were subsequently identified by TCR sequencing. The convalescent patients' positive SARS-CoV-2 PCR tests fell between March and December 2020, which was before the Alpha, Beta and Delta variants emerged in the United States. Each well held two million PBMCs cultured with approximately 10 ug/ml peptide pools in IMDM containing around 5% human AB serum and about 10 IU/ml IL-2. Half of the culture medium was replaced with fresh IL-2-containing medium on days 3 and 7. After less than twelve days of culture, CD4+ T cells were isolated by negative selection with the EasySep CD4+ T cell isolation kit. Ficoll-Paque Plus gradient centrifugation was used to isolate PBMCs from whole blood, and the isolated PBMCs were then either used fresh or cryopreserved at -140C. Triplicate wells were generally used for each culture condition.

These data come from a study of vaccination and CD4 T cells after COVID-19 (dated by TCRdb to 2022 to 2024). A note on the overall study: Convalescent patients had a positive SARS-CoV-2 result on nasal swab PCR, and of these patients, under ten had mild disease and one had severe disease. Six males and four females were included in the convalescent cohort, with two Hispanic individuals, seven Caucasians, two Asians and one multiracial person represented. Participants got two doses of the Pfizer-BioNTech BNT162b2 vaccine (n=8) or two doses of the Moderna mRNA-1273 vaccine (n=2). Post-COVID blood samples from convalescent patients were collected a median of roughly 100 days after diagnosis, with a range of 35 to 161 days. The time from the second vaccine dose to post-vaccine blood sampling had a median of around 72 days and ranged from about 12 to 250 days. For stimulating the cultures, overlapping spike peptide pools were used, derived from SARS-CoV-2 as well as from the common cold coronaviruses HCoV-NL63, HCoV-OC43 and HCoV-229E. As controls, cultures received a CEFX viral epitope pool (the positive control), an HIV-1 Nef peptide pool (the negative control), or no peptide at all. In over 8 COVID-19 convalescent patients and several infection-naive healthy vaccine recipients, the spike-specific CD4+ TCR repertoire before mRNA vaccination was compared with the repertoire after mRNA vaccination. Paper-wide results and their limitations: Only a relatively small number of convalescent patients were included in the study, and early timepoints following natural infection were not analyzed. Of the vaccine-specific clones found in convalescent patients, nearly all (304 of 307) were mono-reactive for SARS-CoV-2 spike instead of being cross-reactive with common cold coronaviruses. Among the post-vaccine SARS-CoV-2-reactive clones in convalescent patients, a median approximately 86% showed up only after vaccination, which suggests vaccine-specific priming. The median count of SARS-CoV-2-reactive clonotypes went up from 20 to 25 after infection to approximately 40 after vaccination, although the change was not significant.

Library preparation employed PCR. DNA from cultured CD4+ T cells was subjected to TCR sequencing with the Oncomine TCR Beta short-read assay at the Johns Hopkins FTIC core. The QIAamp micro DNA kit was used to extract genomic DNA from the cultured CD4+ T cells. Oncomine TCR Beta libraries made from cultured CD4+ T cells were pooled using unique dual indexes and sequenced on an Illumina iSeq 100. Regarding the original processing steps: Non-productive sequences were removed, and CDR3s that did not start with C, did not end with F or W, or were shorter than 7 amino acids were discarded. The MANAFEST web application identified antigen-specific clonotypes by comparing peptide-stimulated wells against reference wells and other culture wells. To be called positive, a clone needed an FDR below 0.05, an odds ratio above 5, and a productive frequency above 0.1% in at least two of three replicate wells. A clonotype counted as cross-reactive if it showed significant expansion both in the SARS-CoV-2 spike wells and in at least one common cold coronavirus spike condition. Levenshtein distances (stringdist) and unrooted phylogenetic trees (ape) in R version 3.6.1 were used to assess CDR3 homology. TCRdb trimmed the raw reads at Q25, called clones with MiXCR and kept productive beta chains. Rows with a matching CDR3 protein are joined into one entry that keeps the most common DNA and genes. The V and J calls shown here were made by TCRdb, not taken from the authors' results. This sample gives fewer than 15,000 distinct CDR3 sequences in total; less than 45% of them show up just once. The ten largest account for roughly 7.3% of the sample.

The chain links TRBV28 with TRBJ1-5, and perhaps TRBD1 as D gene, on 5 matching bases. The receptor comes from a human donor who had recovered from COVID-19. The sample here was CD4+ T cells from blood, cultured in vitro, taken after SARS-CoV-2 vaccination. The CDR3 region reads CASSLGQGLCHF. The bases are TGTGCCAGCAGTTTGGGCCAGGGCCTTTGTCATTTT.